This TCR beta chain was obtained from a study of CD8 T cells in ankylosing spondylitis. This clonotype occurred many times. Its antigen is currently unknown. Deletions cut 4 bases from V and 2 bases from J, with 9 bases between. Germline assignment: CDR1 SGHRS and CDR2 YFSETQ. The CDR3 sequence is 13 residues long. Construction of TCR beta libraries was performed using quantitative 5'-RACE with molecular barcodes. TCRdb ran MiXCR on the 5' RACE reads and lists one entry per CDR3 protein. The table has some 220,000 distinct CDR3 sequences, around 6.6% seen once. Overall study findings and caveats: Ankylosing spondylitis blood appeared to carry a characteristic TCR beta motif of several highly homologous variants. The authors reported significant enrichment of disease-linked clones in matched ankylosing spondylitis synovial fluid.

V and J are TRBV5-1 and TRBJ2-5; D not certain. The source is a male donor with ankylosing spondylitis. What was sequenced was blood, either unsorted or a sorted T cell fraction (not recorded which). The CDR3 bases are TGCGCCAGCAGCAGGCCGCTTCAAGAGACCCAGTACTTC. It translates to CASSRPLQETQYF.